This entry lists 9 T cell receptor beta chains sequenced from one sample in a study of diagnostic markers for celiac disease. Reanalyzing the reads, TCRdb keeps one entry per CDR3 protein, without DNA. The record lists about 3,600 distinct CDR3 sequences, of which the ten most abundant hold about 10%. Sequencing was done on a sample of either unsorted cells or a sorted T cell fraction (not recorded which). These receptors all stem from a human donor. This table probably holds off-target reads from a library built for another chain.

This clonotype is medium-sized by frequency. The chain's CDR3 is CASSSGRTQETQYF. The V call is TRBV12-3 or TRBV12-4, the J call TRBJ2-5. The CDR3 has 14 residues.

This clonotype is called medium-sized (0.01 to 0.1%) based on its frequency. The chain joins TRBV9 to TRBJ2-1; TCRdb names TRBD1, which stays unverified in the absence of DNA. This CDR3 has 13 amino acids. The germline V gene encodes CDR1 SGDLS and CDR2 YYNGEE. CDR3 region: CASSVVEGAEQFF.

The V gene is TRBV4-3, the J gene TRBJ1-2. Germline values: CDR1 LGHNA, CDR2 YSLEER. This CDR3 has 15 amino acids. The CDR3 protein is CASSQVRQDNYGYTF.

The chain has TRBV20-1 and TRBJ2-1; as DNA is missing, the TRBD2 call by TCRdb cannot be tested. Germline V gives CDR1 DFQATT, CDR2 SNEGSKA (reference sequence). CDR3 length: 15 residues. CDR3 protein: CSARATSGLNNEQFF.

V and J are TRBV30 and TRBJ1-1; TCRdb outputs TRBD1, but without DNA this stays unchecked. The CDR3 consists of 14 residues. CDR1 is GTSNPN and CDR2 is SVGIG in the germline V gene (reference sequence). The CDR3 here is CAWSGTGANTQAFF.

This chain links TRBV11-2 with TRBJ2-3. Germline V gene data show CDR1 as SGHAT and CDR2 as FQNNGV. The CDR3 runs to 12 residues. This chain's CDR3 is CASTLYTDTQYF.

The J gene is TRBJ1-6, the V gene TRBV2. The germline gives CDR1 SNHLY, CDR2 FYNNEI. This CDR3 has 13 residues. CDR3 protein: CASVLNLLRPLHF. Full variable domain (rest looked up from reference TRBV2 and TRBJ1-6): EPEVTQTPSHQVTQMGQEVILRCVPISNHLYFYWYRQILGQKVEFLVSFYNNEISEKSEIFDDQFSVERPDGSNFTLKIRSTKLEDSAMYFCASVLNLLRPLHFGNGTRLTVT.

This chain uses TRBV28 with TRBJ1-2. This CDR3 region has 11 residues. Germline assignment: CDR1 MDHEN and CDR2 SYDVKM. CDR3 loop: CASSLRYGYTF.

The V gene is TRBV15, the J gene TRBJ1-4; the TCRdb D gene call, TRBD1, has no DNA to confirm it. The CDR3 loop spans 16 amino acids. The germline gives CDR1 LNHNV, CDR2 YYDKDF (reference sequence). CDR3 sequence reads: CATSRDLGGGGEKLFF.